This T cell receptor (beta chain) was profiled in a study of spatial heterogeneity in lung cancer. In regard to this clonotype: At one end, the junction sequence differs from germline, possibly due to a read error.

TCRdb recomputed calls from the 5' RACE reads with MiXCR, one row per CDR3 protein. The data contain more than 65,000 distinct CDR3 sequences, 7.5% to 9.5% of them singletons. The length of the CDR3 is 13 residues. Per germline, CDR1 SSHAT and CDR2 FNYEAQ (reference sequence). As to time point: sample taken at primary tumor resection. The receptor comes from a male donor with early-stage non-small cell lung cancer. This sample comprised PBMCs, obtained at surgery. The chain recombines TRBV7-7 with TRBJ2-1, with D possibly TRBD2 on 6 matching bases. The CDR3 here is CASSLGLNNEQFF. The CDR3 DNA sequence: TGTGCTAGCAGCTTAGGACTAAACAATGAGCAGTTCTTC.